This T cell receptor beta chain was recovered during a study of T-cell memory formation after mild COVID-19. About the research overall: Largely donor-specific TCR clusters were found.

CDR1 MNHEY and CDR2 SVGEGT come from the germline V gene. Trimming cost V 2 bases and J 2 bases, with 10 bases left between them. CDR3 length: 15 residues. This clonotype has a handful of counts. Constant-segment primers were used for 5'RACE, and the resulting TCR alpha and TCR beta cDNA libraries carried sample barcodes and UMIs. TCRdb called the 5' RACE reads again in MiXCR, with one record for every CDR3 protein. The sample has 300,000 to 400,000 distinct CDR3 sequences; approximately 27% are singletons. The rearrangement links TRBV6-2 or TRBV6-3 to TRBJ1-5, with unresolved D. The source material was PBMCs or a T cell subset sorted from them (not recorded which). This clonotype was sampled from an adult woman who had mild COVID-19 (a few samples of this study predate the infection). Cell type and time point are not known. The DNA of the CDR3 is TGTGCCAGCAGTTACACAGTCCGGGGCAATCAGCCCCAGCATTTT. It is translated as CASSYTVRGNQPQHF.